This T cell receptor (beta chain) comes out of a study of blood T cell repertoires in COVID-19. Repertoires were generated with immunoSEQ multiplex PCR, while TCRdb's copy carries only in-frame clones and drops some. The sample includes about 260,000 clones, roughly 86% seen only once; the top ten take over 7.5%. The germline CDR1 and CDR2 sequences are SEHNR and FQNEAQ (reference sequence). V lost 5 bases and J lost 7, with 15 bases in between. The CDR3 sequence is 14 residues long. The gene calls are TRBV7-9 and TRBJ1-5; D not certain. This TCR was recovered from a middle-aged man who had recovered from COVID-19. The sequencing sample was made of peripheral blood. The CDR3 coding sequence is TGTGCCAGCAGCAGAGGAGGTACCCGACAGCCCCAGCATTTT. It translates to CASSRGGTRQPQHF.